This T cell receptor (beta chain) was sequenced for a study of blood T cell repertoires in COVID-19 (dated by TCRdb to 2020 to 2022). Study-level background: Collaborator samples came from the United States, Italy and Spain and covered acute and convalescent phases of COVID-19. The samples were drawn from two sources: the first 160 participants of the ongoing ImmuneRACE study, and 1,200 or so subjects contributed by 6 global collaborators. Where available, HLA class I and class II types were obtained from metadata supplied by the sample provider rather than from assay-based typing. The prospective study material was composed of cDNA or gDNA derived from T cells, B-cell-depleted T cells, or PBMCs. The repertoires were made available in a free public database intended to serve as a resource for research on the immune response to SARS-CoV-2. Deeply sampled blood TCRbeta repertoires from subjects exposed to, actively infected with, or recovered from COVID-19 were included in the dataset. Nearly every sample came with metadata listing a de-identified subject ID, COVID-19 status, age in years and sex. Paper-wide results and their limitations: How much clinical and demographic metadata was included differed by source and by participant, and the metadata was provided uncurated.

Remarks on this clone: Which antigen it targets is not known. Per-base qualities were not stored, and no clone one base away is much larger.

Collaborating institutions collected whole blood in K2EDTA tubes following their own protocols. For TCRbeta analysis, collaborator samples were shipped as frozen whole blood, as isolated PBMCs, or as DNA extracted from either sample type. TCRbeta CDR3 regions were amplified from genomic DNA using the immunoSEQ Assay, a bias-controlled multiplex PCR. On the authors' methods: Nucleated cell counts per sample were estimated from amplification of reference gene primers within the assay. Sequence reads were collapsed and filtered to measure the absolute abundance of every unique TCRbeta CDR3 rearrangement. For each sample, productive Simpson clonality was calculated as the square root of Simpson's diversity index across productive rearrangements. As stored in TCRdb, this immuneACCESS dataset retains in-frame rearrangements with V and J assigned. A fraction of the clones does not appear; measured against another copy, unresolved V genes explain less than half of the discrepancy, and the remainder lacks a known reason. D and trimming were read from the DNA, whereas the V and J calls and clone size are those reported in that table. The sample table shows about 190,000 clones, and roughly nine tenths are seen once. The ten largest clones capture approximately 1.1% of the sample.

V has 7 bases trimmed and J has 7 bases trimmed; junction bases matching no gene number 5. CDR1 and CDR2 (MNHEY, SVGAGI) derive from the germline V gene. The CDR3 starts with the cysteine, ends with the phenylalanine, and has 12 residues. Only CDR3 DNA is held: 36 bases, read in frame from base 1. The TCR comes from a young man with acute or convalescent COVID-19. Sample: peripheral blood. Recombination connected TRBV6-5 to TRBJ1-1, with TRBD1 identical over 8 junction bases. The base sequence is TGTGCCAGCACCGACAGGGGTAGTGAAGCTTTCTTT. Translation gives CASTDRGSEAFF.